Below, 15 T cell receptor beta chains from the same sample are listed, as sequenced in a study of blood T cell repertoires in COVID-19. Clones were sequenced by immunoSEQ multiplex PCR, and TCRdb holds only the in-frame ones, with some missing. The table lists some 45,000 clones, under 85% of them singletons. Sample: peripheral blood. The receptors come from an elderly man in a cohort sampled during active COVID-19.

The chain combines TRBV29-1 with TRBJ2-3, with 7 nucleotides matching TRBD1. Germline loops: CDR1 SQVTM, CDR2 ANQGSEA. J was trimmed by 2 bases and V by 4 bases; bases with no gene match: 9. The CDR3 is 15 residues long. The CDR3 loop reads CSVGRTGASTDTQYF. For the CDR3, the DNA is TGCAGCGTTGGTAGAACAGGGGCTTCCACAGATACGCAGTATTTT.

The count of this clone is one. The chain links TRBV27 to TRBJ2-3; D is ambiguous. The germline V gene has CDR1 MNHEY and CDR2 SMNVEV (reference sequence). V gave up 6 bases and J gave up 7 bases, with 14 bases separating them. The CDR3 has 13 amino acids. CDR3 amino acids: CASSVSRQYTQYF. The DNA for the CDR3 is TGTGCCAGCAGCGTTTCTAGGCAGTATACGCAGTATTTT.

The chain has TRBV5-6 and TRBJ2-5, with 11 bases identical to TRBD1. Germline CDR1 is SGHDT and CDR2 is YYEEEE. CDR3 length: 17 amino acids. The junction had 11 bases not matched to a gene; V was cut back by 4 bases and J by 3 bases. The CDR3 nucleotides read TGTGCCAGCAGCCTGGGGACAGGGGGGAGTTTGGAAGAGACCCAGTACTTC. Residues: CASSLGTGGSLEETQYF.

The chain links TRBV7-9 to TRBJ1-5, with 9 nucleotides matching TRBD1. The germline CDR1 and CDR2 sequences are SEHNR and FQNEAQ (reference sequence). This CDR3 spans 16 amino acids. Trimming took 6 bases from V and 2 from J; bases not matched to a gene: 8. The CDR3 coding sequence is TGTGCCAGCAGTTTGACAGGGGGAAACGGCAATCAGCCCCAGCATTTT. Its protein is CASSLTGGNGNQPQHF. The full variable domain, its missing parts supplied by reference TRBV7-9 and TRBJ1-5, is DTGVSQNPRHKITKRGQNVTFRCDPISEHNRLYWYRQTLGQGPEFLTYFQNEAQLEKSRLLSDRFSAERPKGSFSTLEIQRTEQGDSAMYLCASSLTGGNGNQPQHFGDGTRLSIL.

J is TRBJ1-2 and V is TRBV9, with 11 bases lining up with TRBD1. Germline assignment: CDR1 SGDLS and CDR2 YYNGEE. The CDR3 loop spans 15 amino acids. With 0 bases clipped from V and 8 bases from J, the junction kept 6 bases outside the gene matches. The DNA of the CDR3 is TGTGCCAGCAGCGTAGACGGACAGGGGGCGGGAGGCTACACCTTC. This translates into CASSVDGQGAGGYTF.

The chain links TRBV3-1 (or the pseudogene TRBV3-2) to TRBJ1-2; D unclear. The V gene's germline CDR1 is LGHDT and CDR2 YNNKEL (reference sequence). The CDR3 is made up of 13 amino acids. Trimming took off 3 bases at V and 4 bases at J, with 9 bases between the two ends. CDR3 sequence: CASSQRNSYGYTF. CDR3 bases: TGTGCCAGCAGCCAGAGGAATAGCTATGGCTACACCTTC.

This clone was counted a few times. V is TRBV19 and J is TRBJ2-3; D gene ambiguous. Germline loops: CDR1 LNHDA, CDR2 SQIVND (reference sequence). The CDR3 runs to 14 residues. V dropped 3 bases and J dropped 4 bases, with 11 bases sitting between them. CDR3 region: CASSMGRFSDTQYF. DNA of the CDR3: TGTGCCAGTAGTATGGGCAGGTTCTCAGATACGCAGTATTTT.

Comment on this clone: In the same sample, other DNA sequences code for this CDR3. CDR3 region: CASSLQGVTGELFF. For the CDR3, the DNA is TGTGCCAGCAGTTTGCAGGGGGTGACCGGGGAGCTGTTTTTT. The chain is built from TRBV28 and TRBJ2-2; the match to TRBD1 covers 7 bases. V lost 3 bases, J lost 5 bases, and 3 bases stayed unmatched. Germline lookup yields CDR1 MDHEN and CDR2 SYDVKM. The CDR3 contains 14 residues. The full variable domain, rest sourced from reference TRBV28 and TRBJ2-2, is DVKVTQSSRYLVKRTGEKVFLECVQDMDHENMFWYRQDPGLGLRLIYFSYDVKMKEKGDIPEGYSVSREKKERFSLILESASTNQTSMYLCASSLQGVTGELFFGEGSRLTVL.

The CDR3 loop reads CASSPGAGTGLNSPLHF. CDR3 sequence (DNA): TGCGCCAGCAGTCCAGGGGCCGGTACAGGGCTCAATTCACCCCTCCACTTT. V is TRBV5-1 and J is TRBJ1-6; D is possibly TRBD1 (6 bases). Trimming left V 5 bases short and J 7 bases short, with 22 bases between. Looked up from germline, CDR1 is SGHRS and CDR2 is YFSETQ. There are 17 residues in the CDR3.

The genes are TRBV10-3 and TRBJ2-3; 8 bases line up with TRBD1. The CDR3 covers 14 residues. Losses at the gene ends were 3 bases for V and 4 bases for J; bases not matched to a gene: 3. CDR1 and CDR2 from the germline V gene are ENHRY and SYGVKD. The CDR3 coding sequence is TGTGCCATCAGTGACCAGGGGGCGGCAGATACGCAGTATTTT. Translated: CAISDQGAADTQYF.

The chain has TRBV5-1 and TRBJ2-7, with D possibly being TRBD1 (6 bases). The CDR3 extends over 16 amino acids. Trimming cost V 0 bases and J 4 bases, with 17 bases left between them. CDR1 and CDR2 from the germline V gene are SGHRS and YFSETQ. The CDR3 DNA reads as TGCGCCAGCAGCTTGGTCCACAGGGAGTCCGGGTACGAGCAGTACTTC. It yields the protein CASSLVHRESGYEQYF.

CDR3 nucleotide sequence: TGTGCCAGCAGCCAGCGGGCTGAGACCCAGTACTTC. Translation gives CASSQRAETQYF. This chain joins TRBV7-9 and TRBJ2-5; D is perhaps TRBD2 (6 bases). CDR3 length: 12 amino acids. In germline, CDR1 is SEHNR, CDR2 FQNEAQ (reference sequence). Trimming removed 5 bases from V and 5 bases from J, with 9 bases in between.

This clone appeared a single time. The rearrangement links TRBV28 to TRBJ1-6; possible D gene TRBD1, 6 bases. From germline, CDR1 is MDHEN and CDR2 SYDVKM. The CDR3 consists of 13 residues. V lost 5 bases, J lost 7 bases, and 9 bases lay in between. The CDR3 DNA is TGTGCCAGCAGTCAACAGGGAAATTCACCCCTCCACTTT. Its protein product is CASSQQGNSPLHF.

The V call is TRBV5-1, the J call TRBJ2-2; 9 bases match TRBD1. This CDR3 is built from 16 residues. With V trimmed by 0 bases and J by 6 bases, 6 bases remained unmatched. Germline-derived CDR1 and CDR2 are SGHRS and YFSETQ. The CDR3 loop reads CASSLVYRGQAGELFF. The CDR3 DNA is TGCGCCAGCAGCTTGGTGTACAGGGGGCAAGCCGGGGAGCTGTTTTTT.

The CDR3 is CASSSHRQGARGYTF. CDR3 DNA: TGTGCCAGCAGCAGCCACAGACAGGGGGCGCGGGGCTACACCTTC. The rearrangement joins TRBV28 to TRBJ1-2, with 10 bases matching TRBD1. Germline V gives CDR1 MDHEN, CDR2 SYDVKM. The V and J ends lost 6 bases and 8 bases, in that order; junction bases with no gene match: 12. The CDR3 contains 15 residues.